The rows below give T cell receptor beta chains drawn from one sample of a study of T cell responses to AZD1222 COVID-19 vaccine. TCRdb's table, derived via immunoSEQ multiplex PCR, lists solely in-frame clones and lacks some. The sample includes 110,000 to 150,000 clones, about 92% of them seen just once. Sequences were derived from peripheral blood, sampled on day 0 of AZD1222 vaccination. These receptors were collected from an adult in good health. Both conserved end residues are part of each CDR3. A D gene is named only where the DNA matches it firmly. Part of the rows lack a size; the others show once, few, many or a class for expanded clones.

d_gene: TRBD1; j_gene: TRBJ2-7; v_gene: TRBV28; abundance: .; CDR3aa: CASTTTPGQGVDEQYF; CDR3nt: TGTGCCAGCACCACGACCCCGGGACAGGGGGTAGATGAGCAGTACTTC
d_gene: .; j_gene: TRBJ2-1; v_gene: TRBV27; abundance: .; CDR3aa: CASSLDSYNEQFF; CDR3nt: TGTGCCAGCAGTCTGGACAGCTATAATGAGCAGTTCTTC
d_gene: TRBD1; j_gene: TRBJ1-4; v_gene: TRBV28; abundance: .; CDR3aa: CASSSRGQGGEKLFF; CDR3nt: TGTGCCAGCAGTTCCCGGGGACAGGGTGGCGAAAAACTGTTTTTT
d_gene: .; j_gene: TRBJ1-4; v_gene: TRBV2; abundance: .; CDR3aa: CACDSEKKLFF; CDR3nt: TGTGCCTGCGACAGCGAGAAAAAACTGTTTTTT
d_gene: .; j_gene: TRBJ1-1; v_gene: TRBV29-1; abundance: .; CDR3aa: CSVEEAGTGEAFF; CDR3nt: TGCAGCGTTGAAGAGGCAGGGACCGGTGAAGCTTTCTTT
d_gene: .; j_gene: TRBJ2-7; v_gene: TRBV7-9; abundance: .; CDR3aa: CASSLTGLGGGQYF; CDR3nt: TGTGCCAGCAGCTTAACAGGGTTAGGAGGTGGGCAGTACTTC
d_gene: .; j_gene: TRBJ1-1; v_gene: TRBV3-1/TRBV3-2; abundance: .; CDR3aa: CASSQTKNTEAFF; CDR3nt: TGTGCCAGCAGCCAAACGAAGAACACTGAAGCTTTCTTT
d_gene: .; j_gene: TRBJ2-2; v_gene: TRBV10-3; abundance: .; CDR3aa: CAISVTGELFF; CDR3nt: TGTGCCATCAGTGTTACCGGGGAGCTGTTTTTT
d_gene: .; j_gene: TRBJ2-3; v_gene: TRBV5-1; abundance: .; CDR3aa: CASSLQGTDTQYF; CDR3nt: TGCGCCAGCAGCTTGCAGGGGACAGATACGCAGTATTTT
d_gene: .; j_gene: TRBJ1-2; v_gene: TRBV7-3; abundance: .; CDR3aa: CASSLSGRGAGGYTF; CDR3nt: TGTGCCAGCAGCTTAAGCGGCAGGGGTGCGGGCGGCTACACCTTC
d_gene: TRBD1; j_gene: TRBJ1-1; v_gene: TRBV12-3/TRBV12-4; abundance: .; CDR3aa: CASSPYRGTEAFF; CDR3nt: TGTGCCAGCAGTCCATACAGGGGGACTGAAGCTTTCTTT
d_gene: .; j_gene: TRBJ1-2; v_gene: TRBV6-4; abundance: .; CDR3aa: CASSDKGGYGYTF; CDR3nt: TGTGCCAGCAGTGACAAGGGGGGCTATGGCTACACCTTC
d_gene: .; j_gene: TRBJ1-4; v_gene: TRBV5-1; abundance: .; CDR3aa: CASSLAGATNEKLFF; CDR3nt: TGCGCCAGCAGCTTGGCGGGTGCAACTAATGAAAAACTGTTTTTT
d_gene: .; j_gene: TRBJ1-4; v_gene: TRBV5-1; abundance: .; CDR3aa: CASSLVGEKLFF; CDR3nt: TGCGCCAGCAGCTTGGTCGGTGAAAAACTGTTTTTT
d_gene: .; j_gene: TRBJ2-6; v_gene: TRBV3-1/TRBV3-2; abundance: once; CDR3aa: CASSQRSYNVLTF; CDR3nt: TGTGCCAGCAGCCAACGGTCCTACAACGTCCTGACTTTC
d_gene: TRBD1; j_gene: TRBJ1-1; v_gene: TRBV19; abundance: .; CDR3aa: CASNKDRVNTEAFF; CDR3nt: TGTGCCAGTAACAAAGACAGGGTGAACACTGAAGCTTTCTTT
d_gene: .; j_gene: TRBJ2-1; v_gene: TRBV6-5; abundance: .; CDR3aa: CASSWERNEQFF; CDR3nt: TGTGCCAGCAGTTGGGAGCGGAATGAGCAGTTCTTC
d_gene: .; j_gene: TRBJ2-7; v_gene: TRBV11-2; abundance: .; CDR3aa: CASSFGGYEQYF; CDR3nt: TGTGCCAGCAGCTTTGGGGGATACGAGCAGTACTTC
d_gene: TRBD1; j_gene: TRBJ1-2; v_gene: TRBV6-5; abundance: .; CDR3aa: CASRRDSNYGYTF; CDR3nt: TGTGCCAGCAGGAGGGACAGCAACTATGGCTACACCTTC
d_gene: .; j_gene: TRBJ1-2; v_gene: TRBV7-2; abundance: .; CDR3aa: CASSPQGYGYTF; CDR3nt: TGTGCCAGCAGCCCCCAGGGGTATGGCTACACCTTC
d_gene: TRBD2; j_gene: TRBJ2-3; v_gene: TRBV18; abundance: .; CDR3aa: CASSRTSGDGDTQYF; CDR3nt: TGTGCCAGCTCACGGACTAGCGGGGACGGAGATACGCAGTATTTT
d_gene: .; j_gene: TRBJ2-3; v_gene: TRBV19; abundance: .; CDR3aa: CASSMMGGLTDTQYF; CDR3nt: TGTGCCAGTAGTATGATGGGGGGCCTCACAGATACGCAGTATTTT
d_gene: TRBD1; j_gene: TRBJ1-3; v_gene: TRBV13; abundance: .; CDR3aa: CASSLVGTGPHGNTIYF; CDR3nt: TGTGCCAGCAGCTTAGTGGGGACAGGGCCTCATGGAAACACCATATATTTT
d_gene: .; j_gene: TRBJ1-5; v_gene: TRBV5-1; abundance: .; CDR3aa: CASSLDPGNNQPQHF; CDR3nt: TGCGCCAGCAGCTTGGACCCGGGGAACAATCAGCCCCAGCATTTT
d_gene: TRBD1; j_gene: TRBJ2-7; v_gene: TRBV6-2/TRBV6-3; abundance: .; CDR3aa: CASSYRDSKSDEQYF; CDR3nt: TGTGCCAGCAGTTACCGGGACAGCAAGTCAGACGAGCAGTACTTC
d_gene: .; j_gene: TRBJ2-7; v_gene: TRBV7-9; abundance: .; CDR3aa: CASSLNSDWVEVVYEQYF; CDR3nt: TGTGCCAGCAGCTTAAATTCCGACTGGGTCGAAGTTGTCTACGAGCAGTACTTC
d_gene: .; j_gene: TRBJ1-6; v_gene: TRBV6-6; abundance: .; CDR3aa: CAVRGTFYNSPLHF; CDR3nt: TGTGCAGTGAGGGGGACCTTCTATAATTCACCCCTCCACTTT
d_gene: TRBD1; j_gene: TRBJ2-6; v_gene: TRBV4-2; abundance: .; CDR3aa: CASSRRGTGGPYSGANVLTF; CDR3nt: TGTGCCAGCAGCCGGAGGGGGACAGGGGGACCCTACTCTGGGGCCAACGTCCTGACTTTC
d_gene: .; j_gene: TRBJ1-1; v_gene: TRBV27; abundance: .; CDR3aa: CASSFLGVPEAFF; CDR3nt: TGTGCCAGCAGTTTTCTCGGAGTCCCTGAAGCTTTCTTT
d_gene: .; j_gene: TRBJ1-1; v_gene: TRBV6-4; abundance: few; CDR3aa: CASSDQGGLGSTEAFF; CDR3nt: TGTGCCAGCAGTGACCAAGGGGGGCTTGGGAGCACTGAAGCTTTCTTT
d_gene: .; j_gene: TRBJ2-7; v_gene: TRBV4-1; abundance: .; CDR3aa: CASSQGVSYEQYF; CDR3nt: TGCGCCAGCAGCCAAGGGGTCTCCTACGAGCAGTACTTC
d_gene: .; j_gene: TRBJ1-1; v_gene: TRBV11-2; abundance: .; CDR3aa: CASSVDGNTEAFF; CDR3nt: TGTGCCAGCAGTGTAGATGGGAACACTGAAGCTTTCTTT
d_gene: .; j_gene: TRBJ2-2; v_gene: TRBV4-1; abundance: .; CDR3aa: CASRGYKSGELFF; CDR3nt: TGCGCCAGTCGTGGGTATAAGTCCGGGGAGCTGTTTTTT
d_gene: .; j_gene: TRBJ1-5; v_gene: TRBV6-5; abundance: few; CDR3aa: CASSPGGNQPQHF; CDR3nt: TGTGCCAGCAGTCCTGGGGGCAATCAGCCCCAGCATTTT
d_gene: .; j_gene: TRBJ1-2; v_gene: TRBV6-5; abundance: .; CDR3aa: CASSLLKNYGYTF; CDR3nt: TGTGCCAGCAGTCTACTAAAAAACTATGGCTACACCTTC
d_gene: .; j_gene: TRBJ1-4; v_gene: TRBV2; abundance: few; CDR3aa: CASRVEKLFF; CDR3nt: TGTGCCAGCAGGGTTGAAAAACTGTTTTTT
d_gene: TRBD1; j_gene: TRBJ1-6; v_gene: TRBV7-2; abundance: .; CDR3aa: CASSTRTGVNSPLHF; CDR3nt: TGTGCCAGCAGCACCCGGACAGGGGTTAATTCACCCCTCCACTTT
d_gene: .; j_gene: TRBJ2-3; v_gene: TRBV5-1; abundance: .; CDR3aa: CASSLAPVRAPPDTQYF; CDR3nt: TGCGCCAGCAGCTTGGCTCCCGTTCGGGCGCCTCCAGATACGCAGTATTTT
d_gene: .; j_gene: TRBJ1-2; v_gene: TRBV9; abundance: .; CDR3aa: CASSVKTGDGYTF; CDR3nt: TGTGCCAGCAGCGTAAAGACAGGAGATGGCTACACCTTC
d_gene: TRBD1; j_gene: TRBJ1-2; v_gene: TRBV7-9; abundance: once; CDR3aa: CASSGGTANFYGYTF; CDR3nt: TGTGCCAGCAGCGGAGGGACAGCGAATTTCTATGGCTACACCTTC